The sequence of this T cell receptor beta chain was determined in a study of blood T cell repertoires in COVID-19. Across the whole study: The United States, Italy and Spain were the sources of the acute and convalescent COVID-19 samples. T cells, B-cell-depleted T cells, or PBMCs provided the cDNA or gDNA that served as material.

During active infection, Seattle patients enrolled and were then monitored through disease. Sequencing used immunoSEQ multiplex PCR; TCRdb keeps in-frame clones, though not all of them. Of approximately 180,000 clones listed, over 80% are singletons. The CDR3 sequence is 15 residues long. Deletions cut 2 bases from V and 5 bases from J, with 16 bases between. Germline assignment: CDR1 SGHTS and CDR2 YDEGEE. The V and J genes are TRBV5-8 and TRBJ2-5; possibly TRBD1 for D (5 bases). Material: peripheral blood. The sequence derives from a woman between 40 and 50 years old with COVID-19, enrolled during active disease. The CDR3 nucleotides are TGTGCCAGCAGCTTCACCCGCGCTTCAGGGGAGACCCAGTACTTC. This codes for CASSFTRASGETQYF. Filled out from reference TRBV5-8 and TRBJ2-5, the complete variable domain reads EAGVTQSPTHLIKTRGQQATLRCSPISGHTSVYWYQQALGLGLQFLLWYDEGEERNRGNFPPRFSGRQFPNYSSELNVNALELEDSALYLCASSFTRASGETQYFGPGTRLLVL.